The 24 T cell receptor beta chains below all came from one sample that was sequenced in a study. One entry per CDR3 protein results from TCRdb running MiXCR on the RT-PCR reads. Of 550,000 to 750,000 distinct CDR3 sequences in the sample, 14% were seen once. Sequenced: memory CD4+ T cells from blood. Receptor source: a female donor in good health, serving as a healthy control.

In this sample, this clonotype turned up a few times. The chain joins TRBV28 to TRBJ2-1, with 12 bases fitting TRBD2. V shed 5 bases, J shed 12 bases, and the junction held 11 bases outside the gene matches. CDR1 is MDHEN, CDR2 SYDVKM, per germline. The CDR3 is 15 amino acids. The CDR3: CASSLRTSGNQGQFF. As DNA, the CDR3 is TGTGCCAGCAGTCTACGGACTAGCGGGAATCAGGGGCAGTTCTTC.

This clonotype has at least ten counts. The chain combines TRBV14 with TRBJ2-1; D perhaps matches TRBD1 (6 bases). The CDR3 totals 16 residues. The germline V gene has CDR1 SGHDN and CDR2 FVKESK. V was pared by 3 bases and J by 5 bases, with 17 bases between. This CDR3 is CASSHTETGFHNEQFF. CDR3 bases: TGTGCCAGCAGCCACACCGAGACAGGATTCCACAATGAGCAGTTCTTC.

This clonotype showed up many times. The gene calls are TRBV10-3 and TRBJ2-1, with D possibly called TRBD1 or TRBD2 (5 bases each). Germline lookup yields CDR1 ENHRY and CDR2 SYGVKD. V lost 0 bases and J lost 13, with 16 bases in between. This CDR3 contains 14 residues. CDR3 coding DNA: TGTGCCATCAGTGAGTCGGGACGGGATGGAATCCAGTTCTTC. Protein product: CAISESGRDGIQFF.

The genes are TRBV9 and TRBJ1-2; a possible D gene is TRBD1 (5 bases). V was pared by 3 bases and J by 3 bases, with 12 bases between. Germline values: CDR1 SGDLS, CDR2 YYNGEE. The length of the CDR3 is 14 residues. The CDR3 region is CASSAAGGDYGYTF. The CDR3 bases are TGTGCCAGCAGCGCTGCCGGGGGGGACTATGGCTACACCTTC.

This clonotype was detected ten times or more. The V call is TRBV12-3 or TRBV12-4, the J call TRBJ2-1; 8 bases map to TRBD2. The CDR3 runs 15 residues. Losses at the gene ends were 2 bases for V and 5 bases for J; bases not matched to a gene: 5. In DNA form, the CDR3 reads TGTGCCAGCAGTTTATACGGGGGGGCGGACAATGAGCAGTTCTTC. This gives the protein CASSLYGGADNEQFF.

This rearrangement joins TRBV20-1 to TRBJ2-1; D uncertain. From germline, CDR1 is DFQATT and CDR2 SNEGSKA (reference sequence). Trimming took off 5 bases at V and 3 bases at J, with 14 bases between the two ends. This CDR3 spans 14 amino acids. The CDR3, as DNA: TGCAGTGCTCTTAACTTCTTAGGCTACAATGAGCAGTTCTTC. It specifies CSALNFLGYNEQFF.

J is TRBJ2-7 and V is TRBV7-6; TRBD2 aligns across 10 bases. CDR3 length: 15 amino acids. CDR1 and CDR2 from the germline V gene are SGHVS and FNYEAQ. V gave up 5 bases and J gave up 0 bases; unmatched junction bases: 4. The CDR3 loop reads CASSQGTSVSYEQYF. Written as DNA, the CDR3 is TGTGCCAGCAGCCAAGGGACTAGCGTCTCCTACGAGCAGTACTTC.

This clonotype occurred many times. The chain links TRBV20-1 to TRBJ2-1, with 16 bases lining up with TRBD2. CDR3 size: 14 residues. The J segment lost 12 bases and the V segment lost 3 bases, leaving 5 bases of the junction unmatched. Germline V gene data show CDR1 as DFQATT and CDR2 as SNEGSKA (reference sequence). The CDR3 sequence: CSARGLAGGAGQFF. The CDR3 DNA follows: TGCAGTGCTAGGGGACTAGCGGGGGGGGCTGGGCAGTTCTTC.

The chain is built from TRBV20-1 and TRBJ2-7; 9 nucleotides match TRBD1. V lost 8 bases to trimming and J lost 2 bases; unmatched junction nucleotides: 4. CDR3 length equals 12 residues. Germline V gene data show CDR1 as DFQATT and CDR2 as SNEGSKA (reference sequence). The CDR3 DNA sequence: TGCAGTTTCCGGGACAGGGCCTACGAGCAGTACTTC. Translated: CSFRDRAYEQYF.

The chain couples TRBV27 to TRBJ1-1; possibly TRBD1 for D (5 bases). The CDR3 has 16 residues. Germline CDR1 is MNHEY and CDR2 is SMNVEV (reference sequence). Deletions cut 3 bases from V and 4 bases from J, with 18 bases between. This CDR3 reads CASSFAFGAGRTEAFF. Here the CDR3 DNA reads TGTGCCAGCAGTTTTGCTTTCGGGGCAGGGCGCACTGAAGCTTTCTTT.

The chain links TRBV4-2 to TRBJ1-3; unclear D gene. V lost 1 base and J lost 0, with 13 bases in between. The CDR3 length is 17 residues. The germline CDR1 and CDR2 sequences are LGHNA and YNFKEQ. CDR3 DNA sequence: TGTGCCAGCAGCCAAGGGGATGGGATGAGCTCTGGAAACACCATATATTTT. This codes for CASSQGDGMSSGNTIYF.

The rearrangement links TRBV6-1 to TRBJ1-5; D remains ambiguous. Per the germline V gene, CDR1 is MNHNS and CDR2 is SASEGT. V lost 7 bases and J 3 bases, leaving 10 bases between the germline ends. This CDR3 has 13 residues. CDR3 in amino acids: CASKNPYNQPQHF. For the CDR3, the DNA is TGTGCCAGCAAGAACCCCTACAATCAGCCCCAGCATTTT.

The sample holds many counts of this clonotype. This chain uses TRBV9 with TRBJ2-1; 7 nucleotides align to TRBD2. Looked up from germline, CDR1 is SGDLS and CDR2 is YYNGEE. V lost 0 bases, J lost 0 bases, and 9 bases stayed unmatched. The CDR3 is made up of 18 amino acids. CDR3 region: CASSVGKVGGRSYNEQFF. The CDR3 DNA is TGTGCCAGCAGCGTAGGGAAGGTGGGAGGGCGCTCCTACAATGAGCAGTTCTTC. Drawing the rest from reference TRBV9 and TRBJ2-1, the complete variable domain is DSGVTQTPKHLITATGQRVTLRCSPRSGDLSVYWYQQSLDQGLQFLIQYYNGEERAKGNILERFSAQQFPDLHSELNLSSLELGDSALYFCASSVGKVGGRSYNEQFFGPGTRLTVL.

In this sample, this clonotype turned up many times. This chain links TRBV12-3 or TRBV12-4 with TRBJ2-3, with TRBD1 identical over 8 bases. Trimming cost V 0 bases and J 6 bases; bases outside gene matches: 5. The CDR3 has 15 residues. The chain's CDR3 is CASSLARGQADTQYF. Written as DNA, the CDR3 is TGTGCCAGCAGTTTAGCGCGGGGACAGGCGGATACGCAGTATTTT.

The V gene is TRBV30, the J gene TRBJ2-7; no reliable D call. The CDR3 is made up of 10 amino acids. Germline V gene lookup returns CDR1 GTSNPN and CDR2 SVGIG (reference sequence). Trimming pared 5 bases from V and 6 bases from J, leaving 8 bases between. In DNA, the CDR3 is TGTGCCTGGGGGCGCAGCGAGCAGTACTTC. It encodes CAWGRSEQYF. Full variable domain (rest looked up from reference TRBV30 and TRBJ2-7): SQTIHQWPATLVQPVGSPLSLECTVEGTSNPNLYWYRQAAGRGLQLLFYSVGIGQISSEVPQNLSASRPQDRQFILSSKKLLLSDSGFYLCAWGRSEQYFGPGTRLTVT.

This clonotype has only a few counts. V gene TRBV19 combines with J gene TRBJ2-1, with D uncertain. CDR1 and CDR2 (germline): LNHDA, SQIVND (reference sequence). The V and J ends lost 6 bases and 9 bases respectively, with 15 bases between them. This CDR3 has 13 amino acids. The DNA of the CDR3 is TGTGCCAGTAGCGTAGTTGGATCAAGTGAGCAGTTCTTC. As protein: CASSVVGSSEQFF.

This clonotype was recorded a few times. The chain combines TRBV7-9 with TRBJ1-1; D call uncertain. Germline loops: CDR1 SEHNR, CDR2 FQNEAQ (reference sequence). CDR3 length equals 13 residues. The V end was cut by 0 bases, the J end by 7 bases, with 9 bases between. CDR3 bases: TGTGCCAGCAGCTTAGCAGGGTCGGTTGAAGCTTTCTTT. This encodes CASSLAGSVEAFF.

The V and J genes are TRBV5-1 and TRBJ2-7; D call uncertain. The V end lost 4 bases, the J end lost 4 bases, and 12 bases lay between the germline ends. CDR1 and CDR2 from the germline V gene are SGHRS and YFSETQ. The CDR3 has 13 residues. In DNA form, the CDR3 reads TGCGCCAGCAGCCCCGGTAATCCGTACGAGCAGTACTTC. Residues: CASSPGNPYEQYF.

In its sample, this clonotype was seen many times. This chain links TRBV6-5 with TRBJ1-1; 7 bases fit TRBD1. V gave up 6 bases and J gave up 4 bases; unmatched junction bases: 11. Germline V gives CDR1 MNHEY, CDR2 SVGAGI. This CDR3 is 15 amino acids long. The CDR3 coding sequence is TGTGCCAGCAGGCGCACAGGGGTCGAAGGCACTGAAGCTTTCTTT. Translation: CASRRTGVEGTEAFF.

This clonotype has at least ten counts. The rearrangement joins TRBV6-2 or TRBV6-3 to TRBJ2-7; the D gene is possibly TRBD1 (6 bases). Trimming cost V 2 bases and J 6 bases, with 11 bases left between them. Germline CDR1 and CDR2: MNHEY and SVGEGT. The CDR3 extends over 13 amino acids. The CDR3 sequence is CASSYLQGSEQYF. The CDR3 DNA follows: TGTGCCAGCAGTTACCTCCAGGGGTCCGAGCAGTACTTC.

The DNA for the CDR3 is TGTGCCACCAGTGATTGGCAGATTAACACCGGGGAGCTGTTTTTT. Translation: CATSDWQINTGELFF. The rearrangement links TRBV24-1 to TRBJ2-2; the D is unclear. The germline gives CDR1 KGHDR, CDR2 SFDVKD. Trimming stripped 2 bases from V and 2 bases from J, with 8 bases between. The CDR3 has 15 amino acids.

Remarks on this clonotype: Since a much larger clone is just one base distant, this may be a read error. J is TRBJ2-5 and V is TRBV20-1; maybe TRBD1 (6 bases). The V end was cut by 6 bases, the J end by 4 bases, with 12 bases between. The CDR3 totals 12 residues. Germline lookup yields CDR1 DFQATT and CDR2 SNEGSKA (reference sequence). As DNA, the CDR3 is TGCAGTGCCGAGACACAGGGAGAGACCCAGTACTTC. This codes for CSAETQGETQYF.

This clonotype appeared many times. This chain connects TRBV6-1 to TRBJ2-1; TRBD2 matches 7 bases. Losses at the gene ends were 5 bases for V and 6 bases for J; bases not matched to a gene: 10. The CDR3 runs to 15 residues. The germline gives CDR1 MNHNS, CDR2 SASEGT. The CDR3 is CASSPQGGQINEQFF. DNA for the CDR3: TGTGCCAGCAGTCCCCAGGGAGGGCAGATCAATGAGCAGTTCTTC.

This chain joins TRBV5-8 and TRBJ2-7, with 7 bases identical to TRBD2. The CDR3 length is 15 residues. Trimming cost V 5 bases and J 1 base; bases outside gene matches: 9. The germline V gene encodes CDR1 SGHTS and CDR2 YDEGEE. CDR3: CASRGGGNPSYEQYF. CDR3 coding DNA: TGTGCCAGCAGGGGGGGGGGAAACCCATCCTACGAGCAGTACTTC.